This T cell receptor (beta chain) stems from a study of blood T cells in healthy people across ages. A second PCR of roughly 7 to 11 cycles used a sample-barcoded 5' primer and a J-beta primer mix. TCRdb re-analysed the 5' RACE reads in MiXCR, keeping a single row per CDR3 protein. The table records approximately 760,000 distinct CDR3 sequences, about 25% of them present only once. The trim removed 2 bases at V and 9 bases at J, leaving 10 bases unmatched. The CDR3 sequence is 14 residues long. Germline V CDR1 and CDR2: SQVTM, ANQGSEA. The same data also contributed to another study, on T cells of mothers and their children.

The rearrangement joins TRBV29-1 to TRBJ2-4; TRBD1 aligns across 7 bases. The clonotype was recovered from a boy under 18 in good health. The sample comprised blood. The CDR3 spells CSVESGGQSVIQYF. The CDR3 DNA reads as TGCAGCGTTGAAAGTGGGGGACAGTCTGTCATTCAGTACTTC.